This TCR beta chain is from a study of cytomegalovirus exposure and HLA in healthy donors. Study context: Previous work identified 120 million or so unique TCR beta sequences from around 200 million T cells.

In regard to this clone: Its antigen is unidentified.

A multiplex PCR was run with 60 Vbeta primers and 13 Jbeta primers. TCRdb's copy holds only in-frame clones and misses some; the assay was immunoSEQ multiplex PCR. Of over 150,000 clones listed, approximately 80% are singletons. Study-level points and caveats: Solely CMV serostatus was available to characterize immune exposure. Altogether, some 160 TCR beta chains were recorded as cytomegalovirus-associated. Versus the roughly 640-donor mean, an Asian-associated ancestry cluster reportedly showed fewer N-insertions in a later analysis.

J was trimmed by 4 bases and V by 6 bases; bases with no gene match: 6. Germline V gives CDR1 SNHLY, CDR2 FYNNEI. This CDR3 is built from 16 residues. Source material: PBMCs. V gene TRBV2 combines with J gene TRBJ2-7; 16 bases are shared with TRBD2. The receptor was isolated from a woman aged 45 to 65 in good health and CMV-seropositive. CDR3 sequence (DNA): TGTGCCAGCAGGCCCGGGACTAGCGGGGGGGCTTACGAGCAGTACTTC. Residues: CASRPGTSGGAYEQYF.